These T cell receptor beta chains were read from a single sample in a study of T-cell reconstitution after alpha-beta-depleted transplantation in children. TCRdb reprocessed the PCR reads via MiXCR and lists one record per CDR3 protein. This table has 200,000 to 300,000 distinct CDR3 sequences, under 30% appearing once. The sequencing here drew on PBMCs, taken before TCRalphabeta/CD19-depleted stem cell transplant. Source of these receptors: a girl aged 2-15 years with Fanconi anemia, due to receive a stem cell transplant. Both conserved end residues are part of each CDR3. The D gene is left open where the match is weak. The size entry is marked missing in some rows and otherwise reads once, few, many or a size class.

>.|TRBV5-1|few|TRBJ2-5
CASSSVLEGSEAQYF
TGCGCCAGCAGCTCTGTACTCGAGGGGAGTGAGGCCCAGTACTTC
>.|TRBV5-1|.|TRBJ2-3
CASSLVRDGDSTDTQYF
TGCGCCAGCAGCTTGGTCCGGGACGGTGACAGCACAGATACGCAGTATTTT
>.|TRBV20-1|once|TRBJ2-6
CSGAVGHSGANVLTF
TGCAGTGGCGCGGTGGGGCACTCTGGGGCCAACGTCCTGACTTTC
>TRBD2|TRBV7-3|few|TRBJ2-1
CASSLWASGNNEQFF
TGTGCCAGCAGCTTATGGGCTAGCGGGAACAATGAGCAGTTCTTC
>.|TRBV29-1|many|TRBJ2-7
CSVRAGYYEQYF
TGCAGCGTTCGGGCAGGGTACTACGAGCAGTACTTC
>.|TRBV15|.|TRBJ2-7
CATSRDMVAGREQYF
TGTGCCACCAGCAGAGATATGGTCGCCGGGCGCGAGCAGTACTTC
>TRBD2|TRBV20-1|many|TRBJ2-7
CSASGKVDEQYF
TGCAGTGCCAGCGGGAAGGTCGACGAGCAGTACTTC
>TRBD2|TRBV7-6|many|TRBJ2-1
CASSLAGGTANEQFF
TGTGCCAGCAGCTTAGCGGGAGGGACGGCTAATGAGCAGTTCTTC
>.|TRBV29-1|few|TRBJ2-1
CSVDLYGSYNEQFF
TGCAGCGTTGACCTTTACGGGTCGTACAATGAGCAGTTCTTC
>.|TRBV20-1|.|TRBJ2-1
CSAKDRTSYNEQFF
TGCAGTGCCAAAGACAGGACTTCCTACAATGAGCAGTTCTTC
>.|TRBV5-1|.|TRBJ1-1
CASSLGPGRGTEAFF
TGCGCCAGCAGCTTGGGTCCGGGGAGGGGCACTGAAGCTTTCTTT
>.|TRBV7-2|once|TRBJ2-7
CASSQNVRTWGQYF
TGTGCCAGCAGCCAAAACGTTCGGACTTGGGGGCAGTACTTC
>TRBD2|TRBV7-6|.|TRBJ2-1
CASSRSGGAANEQFF
TGTGCCAGCAGCCGTAGCGGGGGGGCAGCTAATGAACAGTTCTTC
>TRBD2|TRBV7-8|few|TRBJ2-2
CASSPIAGGPTGELFF
TGTGCCAGCAGCCCCATAGCGGGGGGGCCTACTGGGGAGCTGTTTTTT
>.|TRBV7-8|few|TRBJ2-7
CASSLTSLQAMPPYEQYF
TGTGCCAGCAGCTTAACATCCCTCCAGGCTATGCCCCCCTACGAGCAGTACTTC
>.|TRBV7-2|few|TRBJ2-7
CASSLVTAYEQYF
TGTGCCAGCAGCTTAGTGACAGCCTACGAGCAGTACTTC
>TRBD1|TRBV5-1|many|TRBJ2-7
CASSITGDHEQYF
TGCGCCAGCAGCATAACAGGGGACCACGAGCAGTACTTC
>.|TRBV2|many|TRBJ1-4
CATNRQPTNEKLFF
TGTGCCACCAACCGGCAGCCCACTAATGAAAAACTGTTTTTT
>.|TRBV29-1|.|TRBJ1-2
CSAEPPQGTPDGYTF
TGCAGCGCTGAACCACCACAGGGTACCCCCGATGGCTACACCTTC
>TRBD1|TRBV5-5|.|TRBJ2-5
CASSLMGTGHYQETQYF
TGTGCCAGCAGCCTAATGGGGACAGGACATTACCAAGAGACCCAGTACTTC
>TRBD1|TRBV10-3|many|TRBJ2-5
CAIRDRKETQYF
TGTGCCATCAGGGACAGGAAAGAGACCCAGTACTTC
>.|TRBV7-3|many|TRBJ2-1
CASSFQAGEQFF
TGTGCCAGCAGCTTCCAGGCAGGAGAGCAGTTCTTC
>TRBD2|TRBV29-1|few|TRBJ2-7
CSVVGGRAVTEQYF
TGCAGCGTAGTAGGCGGGAGGGCCGTTACCGAGCAGTACTTC
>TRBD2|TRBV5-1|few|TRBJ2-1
CASSSPSGSSYNEQFF
TGCGCCAGCAGCTCGCCTAGCGGGAGTTCCTACAATGAGCAGTTCTTC
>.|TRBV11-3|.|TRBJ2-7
CASSPRGGVDEQYF
TGTGCCAGCAGCCCCCGTGGAGGGGTCGACGAGCAGTACTTC
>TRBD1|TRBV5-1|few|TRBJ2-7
CASSLTTGGDAYEQYF
TGCGCCAGCAGCTTGACTACAGGGGGTGATGCCTACGAGCAGTACTTC
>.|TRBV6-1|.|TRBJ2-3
CASAIPRGRGTDTQYF
TGTGCCAGCGCTATCCCTAGGGGAAGGGGCACAGATACGCAGTATTTT
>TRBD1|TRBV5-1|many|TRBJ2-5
CASSYNRGPETQYF
TGCGCCAGCAGCTATAACAGGGGGCCAGAGACCCAGTACTTC
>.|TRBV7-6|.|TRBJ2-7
CASSFRDSSSYEQYF
TGTGCCAGCAGCTTCCGGGACTCAAGCTCCTACGAGCAGTACTTC
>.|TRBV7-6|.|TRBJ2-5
CASSLETAVGYGQYF
TGTGCCAGCAGCTTAGAGACGGCGGTAGGGTATGGCCAGTACTTC
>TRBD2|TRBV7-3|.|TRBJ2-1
CASSLGGLAGDNEQFF
TGTGCCAGCAGCTTAGGGGGACTAGCGGGAGACAATGAGCAGTTCTTC
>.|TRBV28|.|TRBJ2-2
CASSQEGRELFF
TGTGCCAGCAGCCAAGAAGGCAGGGAGCTGTTTTTT
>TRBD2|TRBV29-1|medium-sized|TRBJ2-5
CSVESRGGETQYF
TGCAGCGTTGAATCCCGGGGGGGAGAGACCCAGTACTTC
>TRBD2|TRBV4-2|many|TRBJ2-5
CASSQGRDYHQETQYF
TGTGCCAGCAGCCAAGGACGGGACTACCACCAAGAGACCCAGTACTTC
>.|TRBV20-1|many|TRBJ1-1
CRGGNTEAFF
TGCAGGGGGGGGAACACTGAAGCTTTCTTT
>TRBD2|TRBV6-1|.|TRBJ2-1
CASSLSGASSYNEQFF
TGTGCCAGCAGCCTTAGCGGGGCAAGCTCCTACAATGAGCAGTTCTTC
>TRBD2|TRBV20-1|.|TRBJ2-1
CSASFQRGGNEQFF
TGCAGTGCTAGTTTCCAGCGGGGGGGGAATGAGCAGTTCTTC
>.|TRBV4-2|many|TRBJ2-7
CASSQDGQYEQYF
TGTGCCAGCAGCCAAGATGGGCAGTACGAGCAGTACTTC
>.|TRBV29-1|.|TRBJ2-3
CSVDSGQDTQYF
TGCAGCGTTGATTCCGGCCAAGATACGCAGTATTTT